Each of the 30 T cell receptor beta chains below was sequenced from the same sample in a study of blood T cell repertoires in COVID-19. Data came from immunoSEQ multiplex PCR; TCRdb stores just in-frame clones and leaves some out. Of about 160,000 clones in the sample, roughly 80% were seen once. The sample consisted of peripheral blood. The receptors stem from a woman in her thirties or forties with COVID-19, enrolled during active disease.

The rearrangement joins TRBV2 to TRBJ2-2, with 8 bases identical to TRBD1. J was trimmed by 0 bases and V by 5 bases; bases with no gene match: 2. The germline V gene encodes CDR1 SNHLY and CDR2 FYNNEI. This CDR3 spans 15 amino acids. The CDR3 here is CASSLDRANTGELFF. The CDR3 DNA sequence: TGTGCCAGCAGTTTGGACAGGGCGAACACCGGGGAGCTGTTTTTT.

The rearrangement links TRBV2 to TRBJ1-5; 7 bases line up with TRBD1. Germline trimming cut 5 bases from V and 6 bases from J; bases unmatched to any gene: 10. This CDR3 is 15 amino acids long. Looked up from germline, CDR1 is SNHLY and CDR2 is FYNNEI. CDR3 bases: TGTGCCAGCAGTCAGGACAGGAGAGGGGGTCAGCCCCAGCATTTT. Translated, it gives CASSQDRRGGQPQHF.

The chain has TRBV19 and TRBJ1-2, with 9 bases identical to TRBD1. The CDR3 is 15 residues long. The ends lost 4 bases at V and 4 bases at J; junction bases unmatched: 7. Germline loops: CDR1 LNHDA, CDR2 SQIVND (reference sequence). The CDR3 DNA reads as TGTGCCAGTAGTACTCCCGGGACAGGGAGCTATGGCTACACCTTC. Translated, it gives CASSTPGTGSYGYTF.

The chain recombines TRBV3-1 (or the pseudogene TRBV3-2) with TRBJ2-7; TRBD2 might be the D (6 bases). The germline V and J ends were trimmed by 1 base and 3 bases, with 10 bases remaining between them. Germline V CDR1 and CDR2: LGHDT, YNNKEL (reference sequence). The CDR3 runs to 14 residues. CDR3 DNA: TGTGCCAGCAGCCAAGCCCTAGCGAGCTACGAGCAGTACTTC. Residues: CASSQALASYEQYF.

This clone was observed a single time. V and J are TRBV5-1 and TRBJ1-5, with D tentatively TRBD1 (5 bases). Germline V CDR1 and CDR2: SGHRS, YFSETQ. V was shortened by 4 bases and J by 0 bases, with 14 bases between the two germline ends. The CDR3 sequence is 16 residues long. The CDR3 loop is CASSPEGPHSNQPQHF. The CDR3 DNA follows: TGCGCCAGCAGCCCGGAGGGACCCCATAGCAATCAGCCCCAGCATTTT.

The V gene is TRBV9, the J gene TRBJ2-2, with TRBD1 as a possible D gene (6 bases). Trimming left V 3 bases short and J 4 bases short, with 13 bases between. The germline gives CDR1 SGDLS, CDR2 YYNGEE. The CDR3 is 15 amino acids. The CDR3 here is CASSEQGDPTGELFF. The CDR3 DNA reads as TGTGCCAGCAGCGAACAGGGAGACCCCACCGGGGAGCTGTTTTTT.

The chain employs TRBV6-5 and TRBJ2-2; D gene uncertain. The germline V and J ends were trimmed by 2 bases and 2 bases, with 9 bases remaining between them. The CDR3 is made up of 15 amino acids. The V gene's germline CDR1 is MNHEY and CDR2 SVGAGI. CDR3 coding DNA: TGTGCCAGCAGTTACCTGTCCGTAAACACCGGGGAGCTGTTTTTT. Residues: CASSYLSVNTGELFF.

In its sample, this clone was seen a few times. This rearrangement joins TRBV7-3 to TRBJ2-3, with TRBD1 identical over 7 bases. The germline CDR1 and CDR2 sequences are SGHTA and FQGTGA. The CDR3 covers 13 residues. J was trimmed by 6 bases and V by 5 bases; bases with no gene match: 5. The CDR3 region has the DNA TGTGCCAGCAGCCAAAAGACAGGGGATACGCAGTATTTT. This sequence encodes CASSQKTGDTQYF.

A few counts support this clone. This sequence joins TRBV7-6 and TRBJ2-7; the match to TRBD2 covers 8 bases. The CDR3 spans 14 residues. Germline lookup yields CDR1 SGHVS and CDR2 FNYEAQ. V trimming: 5 bases; J trimming: 6 bases; junction bases outside the gene matches: 9. The CDR3 region has the DNA TGTGCCAGCAGCCCGACGGGACTAGTCGCCGAGCAGTACTTC. Translating gives CASSPTGLVAEQYF.

The chain combines TRBV10-1 with TRBJ2-1; D might be TRBD1 (6 bases). The CDR3 totals 13 residues. Trimming pared 4 bases from V and 7 bases from J, leaving 11 bases between. Germline values: CDR1 WNHNN, CDR2 SYGVQD (reference sequence). The CDR3 DNA reads as TGCGCCAGCAGTGTACCGGGACAAAATGAGCAGTTCTTC. Translating it yields CASSVPGQNEQFF.

The gene calls are TRBV28 and TRBJ1-6; D may be TRBD1 (6 bases). This CDR3 spans 13 amino acids. Per germline, CDR1 MDHEN and CDR2 SYDVKM. V was shortened by 4 bases and J by 9 bases, with 10 bases between the two germline ends. Here the CDR3 reads CASSSTGLSPLHF. The CDR3 region has the DNA TGTGCCAGCAGTTCCACAGGGCTTTCACCCCTCCACTTT.

This chain links TRBV15 with TRBJ2-3; 13 bases fit TRBD2. Germline CDR1 and CDR2: LNHNV and YYDKDF (reference sequence). The trim removed 5 bases at V and 9 bases at J, leaving 8 bases unmatched. The CDR3 spans 15 residues. The CDR3 loop is CATSLRTSGSTTQYF. CDR3 nucleotide sequence: TGTGCCACCAGCCTAAGGACTAGCGGGAGCACCACGCAGTATTTT.

The J gene is TRBJ1-1, the V gene TRBV21-1. TRBV21-1 is given as a pseudogene. The CDR3 extends over 15 amino acids. CDR3: CASKRFPPRNTEAFF. The CDR3 coding sequence is TGTGCCAGCAAACGGTTCCCCCCACGGAACACTGAAGCTTTCTTT.

CDR3 in amino acids: CASSGLSVFRDTQYF. CDR3 DNA: TGTGCCAGCAGCGGACTCTCCGTGTTTAGAGATACGCAGTATTTT. The chain couples TRBV6-5 to TRBJ2-3, with D perhaps matching TRBD2 (5 bases). Trimming stripped 6 bases from V and 5 bases from J, with 18 bases between. The CDR3 runs to 15 residues. Germline V lookup: CDR1 MNHEY, CDR2 SVGAGI.

V usage is TRBV30 and J usage is TRBJ2-3; D call uncertain. Germline lookup yields CDR1 GTSNPN and CDR2 SVGIG (reference sequence). The CDR3 runs to 14 residues. V lost 0 bases, J lost 2 bases, and 9 bases lay in between. CDR3 region: CAWSVLQFTDTQYF. The CDR3 DNA reads as TGTGCCTGGAGTGTATTGCAGTTCACAGATACGCAGTATTTT.

The chain combines TRBV18 with TRBJ1-6, with D maybe TRBD1 (6 bases). The germline V gene encodes CDR1 KGHSH and CDR2 LQKENI. CDR3 size: 16 residues. V gave up 3 bases and J gave up 5 bases, with 14 bases separating them. The CDR3 region has the DNA TGTGCCAGCTCACCGCGGCCTCAGGGGAATAATTCACCCCTCCACTTT. This codes for CASSPRPQGNNSPLHF.

V is TRBV19 and J is TRBJ1-6; D gene uncertain. Between the trimmed V and J ends, which lost 3 bases and 9 bases, there was a span of 6 bases. Germline-derived CDR1 and CDR2 are LNHDA and SQIVND (reference sequence). The CDR3 has 12 residues. As DNA, the CDR3 is TGTGCCAGTAGTATGCGAACTTCACCCCTCCACTTT. Its protein is CASSMRTSPLHF.

In this sample, this clone turned up many times. The chain employs TRBV5-6 and TRBJ1-5; the D gene is possibly TRBD1 (6 bases). V lost 2 bases and J 12 bases, leaving 21 bases between the germline ends. The CDR3 has 15 residues. Germline loops: CDR1 SGHDT, CDR2 YYEEEE. CDR3 in DNA: TGTGCCAGCAGCTTCACGCAGGGGAGGGATAGTCTCCAGCATTTT. As protein: CASSFTQGRDSLQHF. The full variable domain, completed using reference TRBV5-6 and TRBJ1-5, is DAGVTQSPTHLIKTRGQQVTLRCSPKSGHDTVSWYQQALGQGPQFIFQYYEEEERQRGNFPDRFSGHQFPNYSSELNVNALLLGDSALYLCASSFTQGRDSLQHFGDGTRLSIL.

The rearrangement uses TRBV7-6 and TRBJ1-1; tentatively, D is TRBD1 (6 bases). V was cut by 3 bases and J by 0 bases, with 11 bases left in between. Germline assignment: CDR1 SGHVS and CDR2 FNYEAQ. This CDR3 is built from 15 residues. CDR3 bases: TGTGCCAGCAGCTTTGGGGGCACAATGAACACTGAAGCTTTCTTT. This sequence encodes CASSFGGTMNTEAFF.

The rearrangement uses TRBV10-2 and TRBJ2-3; TRBD2 matches 8 bases. Trimming removed 7 bases from V and 4 bases from J; junction bases left unmatched: 7. CDR3 length: 14 amino acids. Germline values: CDR1 WSHSY, CDR2 SAAADI. For the CDR3, the DNA is TGCGCCAGCACCAGCGGGGGTAGGGCAGATACGCAGTATTTT. Translated: CASTSGGRADTQYF.

This clone has more than one count but fewer than ten. The chain recombines TRBV18 with TRBJ2-5; a weak D match, TRBD2 (6 bases). V was shortened by 6 bases and J by 1 base, with 21 bases between the two germline ends. Germline CDR1 reads KGHSH; CDR2 reads LQKENI. The CDR3 has 17 amino acids. The CDR3 DNA reads as TGTGCCAGCTCGCGAGTCGGAGGGAAAGGGTCCCAAGAGACCCAGTACTTC. Translation: CASSRVGGKGSQETQYF.

With respect to this clone: Other DNA sequences in the sample encode the same CDR3. The V and J genes are TRBV19 and TRBJ1-2; 8 bases are a match to TRBD1. Germline CDR1 is LNHDA and CDR2 is SQIVND (reference sequence). This CDR3 comprises 14 residues. With V trimmed by 5 bases and J by 0 bases, 2 bases remained unmatched. This CDR3 reads CASSQQGANYGYTF. The CDR3 coding sequence is TGTGCCAGTAGTCAACAGGGGGCTAACTATGGCTACACCTTC.

The J gene is TRBJ2-1, the V gene TRBV12-3 or TRBV12-4, with D possibly being TRBD2 (5 bases). Deletions cut 6 bases from V and 4 bases from J, with 10 bases between. The CDR3 covers 13 residues. The CDR3 loop is CASRDGLYNEQFF. The CDR3 DNA is TGTGCCAGCAGGGATGGACTGTACAATGAGCAGTTCTTC.

The rearrangement links TRBV18 to TRBJ1-5; D gene ambiguous. Trimming shortened V by 3 bases and J by 0 bases, and 9 bases separated the two germline ends. This CDR3 contains 15 residues. Germline values: CDR1 KGHSH, CDR2 LQKENI. The CDR3 loop is CASSPRDISNQPQHF. The CDR3 DNA follows: TGTGCCAGCTCACCTCGAGACATTAGCAATCAGCCCCAGCATTTT.

The rearrangement joins TRBV2 to TRBJ1-5; TRBD1 is a possible D gene (5 bases). Trimming removed 4 bases from V and 9 bases from J, with 13 bases in between. This CDR3 is 13 amino acids long. The germline gives CDR1 SNHLY, CDR2 FYNNEI. CDR3 bases: TGTGCCAGCAGTGCGGGGGGTGCATGGCCCCAGCATTTT. It yields the protein CASSAGGAWPQHF.

The chain employs TRBV7-9 and TRBJ2-7; TRBD1 agrees at 7 bases. With 5 bases clipped from V and 5 bases from J, the junction kept 3 bases outside the gene matches. The CDR3 totals 12 residues. In germline, CDR1 is SEHNR, CDR2 FQNEAQ (reference sequence). CDR3 bases: TGTGCCAGCAGCCAACAGGGGAACGAGCAGTACTTC. This gives the protein CASSQQGNEQYF.

The chain is built from TRBV28 and TRBJ2-2; D unresolved. Between the trimmed V and J ends, which lost 5 bases and 8 bases, there was a span of 6 bases. The CDR3 totals 11 residues. CDR1 is MDHEN and CDR2 is SYDVKM in the germline V gene. This CDR3 is CASSLRGELFF. The CDR3 nucleotides read TGTGCCAGCAGTCTGAGGGGGGAGCTGTTTTTT.

With respect to this clone: A read error is possible here, since a much larger clone lies one base away. Other DNA sequences of this sample code for an identical CDR3. The V gene is TRBV7-3, the J gene TRBJ2-3; 8 bases are a match to TRBD2. Looked up from germline, CDR1 is SGHTA and CDR2 is FQGTGA. With 2 bases clipped from V and 0 bases from J, the junction kept 1 base outside the gene matches. The CDR3 extends over 15 amino acids. CDR3 sequence (DNA): TGTGCCAGCAGCTTAGCGGGGGGAAGCACAGATACGCAGTATTTT. Translation: CASSLAGGSTDTQYF.

The chain is built from TRBV4-1 and TRBJ2-7, with D possibly TRBD1 on 5 matching bases. CDR1 is MGHRA and CDR2 is YSYEKL in the germline V gene. The V end was cut by 3 bases, the J end by 4 bases, with 13 bases between. CDR3 length: 14 amino acids. The CDR3 coding sequence is TGCGCCAGCAGCCAGGATAGGGGTGTGTACGAGCAGTACTTC. It codes for CASSQDRGVYEQYF.

In its sample, this clone was seen a few times. V gene TRBV7-3 combines with J gene TRBJ1-1; D unclear. From germline, CDR1 is SGHTA and CDR2 FQGTGA. The CDR3 length is 14 residues. Between the trimmed V and J ends, which lost 0 bases and 3 bases, there was a span of 8 bases. DNA for the CDR3: TGTGCCAGCAGCTTAACTCCGGCGGACACTGAAGCTTTCTTT. Residues: CASSLTPADTEAFF.